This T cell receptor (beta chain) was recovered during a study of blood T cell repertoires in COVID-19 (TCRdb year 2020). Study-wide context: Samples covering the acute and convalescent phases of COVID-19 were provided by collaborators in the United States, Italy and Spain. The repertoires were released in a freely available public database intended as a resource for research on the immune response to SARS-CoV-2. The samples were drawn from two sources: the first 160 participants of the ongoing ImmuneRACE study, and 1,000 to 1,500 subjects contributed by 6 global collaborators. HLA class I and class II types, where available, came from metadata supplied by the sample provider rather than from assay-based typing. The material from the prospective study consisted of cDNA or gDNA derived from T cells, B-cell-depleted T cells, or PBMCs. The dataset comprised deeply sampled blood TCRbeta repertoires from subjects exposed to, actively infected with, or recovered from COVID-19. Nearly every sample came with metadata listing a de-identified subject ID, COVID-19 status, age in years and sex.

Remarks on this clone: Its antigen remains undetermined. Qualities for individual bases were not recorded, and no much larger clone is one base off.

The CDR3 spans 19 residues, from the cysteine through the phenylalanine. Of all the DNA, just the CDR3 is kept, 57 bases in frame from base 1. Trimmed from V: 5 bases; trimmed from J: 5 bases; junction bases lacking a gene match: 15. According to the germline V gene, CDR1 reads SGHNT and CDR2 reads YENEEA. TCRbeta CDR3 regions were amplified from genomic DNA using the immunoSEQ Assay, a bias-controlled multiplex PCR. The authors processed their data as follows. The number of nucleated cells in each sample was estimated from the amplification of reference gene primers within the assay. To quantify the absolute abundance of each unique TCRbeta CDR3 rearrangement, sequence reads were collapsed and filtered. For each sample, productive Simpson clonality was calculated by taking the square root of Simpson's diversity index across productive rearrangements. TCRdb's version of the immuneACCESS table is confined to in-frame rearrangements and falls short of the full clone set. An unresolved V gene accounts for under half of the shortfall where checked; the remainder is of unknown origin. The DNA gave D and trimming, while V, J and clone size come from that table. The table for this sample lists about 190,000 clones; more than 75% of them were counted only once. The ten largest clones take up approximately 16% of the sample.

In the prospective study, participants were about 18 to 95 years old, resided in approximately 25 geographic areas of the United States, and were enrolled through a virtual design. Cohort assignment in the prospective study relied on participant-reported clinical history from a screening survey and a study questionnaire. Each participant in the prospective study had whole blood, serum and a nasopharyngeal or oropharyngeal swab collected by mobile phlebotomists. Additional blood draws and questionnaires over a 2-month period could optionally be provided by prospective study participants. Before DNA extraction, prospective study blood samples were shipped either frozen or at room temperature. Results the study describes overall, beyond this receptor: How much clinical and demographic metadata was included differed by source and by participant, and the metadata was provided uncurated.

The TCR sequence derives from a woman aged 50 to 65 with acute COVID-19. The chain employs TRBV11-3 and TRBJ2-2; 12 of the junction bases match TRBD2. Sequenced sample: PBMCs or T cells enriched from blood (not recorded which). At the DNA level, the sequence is TGTGCCAGCAGCCCGACCCGGACTAGCGGGGTCCCGAGGACCGGGGAGCTGTTTTTT. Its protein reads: CASSPTRTSGVPRTGELFF. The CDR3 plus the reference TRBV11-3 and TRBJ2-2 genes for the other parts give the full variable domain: EAGVVQSPRYKIIEKKQPVAFWCNPISGHNTLYWYLQNLGQGPELLIRYENEEAVDDSQLPKDRFSAERLKGVDSTLKIQPAELGDSAVYLCASSPTRTSGVPRTGELFFGEGSRLTVL.